These 15 T cell receptor beta chains originate from one sample sequenced in a study of cytomegalovirus exposure and HLA in healthy donors. The PCR made use of 60 Vbeta and 13 Jbeta primers. Only in-frame clones appear in the TCRdb table, and some are missing; sequencing was by immunoSEQ multiplex PCR. The sample comprises over 100,000 clones, approximately 64% of which are singletons, and about 4.9% rests with the top ten. Sequenced material: PBMCs. These receptors were taken from a human donor in good health.

This clone appeared a few times. V gene TRBV19 combines with J gene TRBJ2-1, with 7 bases identical to TRBD2. Germline CDR1 LNHDA, CDR2 SQIVND (reference sequence). This CDR3 has 16 residues. V lost 3 bases and J lost 6; bases outside the gene matches: 11. CDR3 nucleotides: TGTGCCAGTAGTATGTTGAGGGGAGGGAAGGTCAATGAGCAGTTCTTC. Amino acid sequence: CASSMLRGGKVNEQFF.

The chain links TRBV6-1 to TRBJ2-7, with D possibly being TRBD2 (6 bases). CDR1 MNHNS and CDR2 SASEGT come from the germline V gene. Trimming pared 6 bases from V and 3 bases from J, leaving 9 bases between. The CDR3 totals 12 residues. CDR3 nucleotide sequence: TGTGCCAGCAGCCTGACTAGCTACGAGCAGTACTTC. Translated, it gives CASSLTSYEQYF.

The CDR3 bases are TGTGCCAGCAGTCTCGGGGGTGAGCAGTACTTC. It encodes CASSLGGEQYF. This rearrangement joins TRBV27 to TRBJ2-7; tentatively, D is TRBD2 (6 bases). The germline gives CDR1 MNHEY, CDR2 SMNVEV (reference sequence). CDR3 size: 11 residues. V lost 5 bases to trimming and J lost 7 bases, with 9 bases between them.

This clone was picked up one time. This rearrangement joins TRBV5-1 to TRBJ2-3; 8 positions match TRBD1. The CDR3 is made up of 13 amino acids. The ends lost 4 bases at V and 4 bases at J; junction bases unmatched: 2. Germline CDR1 SGHRS, CDR2 YFSETQ. CDR3 DNA sequence: TGCGCCAGCAGCCCACAGGGGGCAGATACGCAGTATTTT. It codes for CASSPQGADTQYF.

This clone has more than one count but fewer than ten. The CDR3 sequence: CAWSVGVVSSVETQYF. Here the CDR3 DNA reads TGTGCCTGGAGTGTCGGGGTGGTCAGTAGTGTAGAGACCCAGTACTTC. This sequence joins TRBV30 and TRBJ2-5, with D possibly being TRBD2 (5 bases). Germline assignment: CDR1 GTSNPN and CDR2 SVGIG (reference sequence). The CDR3 length is 16 residues. V shed 0 bases and J shed 4 bases, with 18 bases lying between them.

The V call is TRBV19, the J call TRBJ2-5; 7 positions agree with TRBD1. This CDR3 has 15 residues. The germline gives CDR1 LNHDA, CDR2 SQIVND (reference sequence). V lost 2 bases to trimming and J lost 5 bases; unmatched junction nucleotides: 8. The DNA of the CDR3 is TGTGCCAGTAGTATATGGGACAGTCCGTCGGAGACCCAGTACTTC. It translates to CASSIWDSPSETQYF.

In the case of this clone: At one boundary the junction diverges from the germline segment, which might be a read error. The chain uses TRBV19 and TRBJ2-1; 9 bases line up with TRBD1. CDR1 LNHDA and CDR2 SQIVND come from the germline V gene (reference sequence). The length of the CDR3 is 12 residues. Here the CDR3 reads CATSPSGTGKVF. In nucleotides, the CDR3 is TGTGCCACGTCTCCGTCCGGGACAGGGAAGGTCTTC. Looking up the rest from reference TRBV19 and TRBJ2-1 gives the full variable domain: DGGITQSPKYLFRKEGQNVTLSCEQNLNHDAMYWYRQDPGQGLRLIYYSQIVNDFQKGDIAEGYSVSREKKESFPLTVTSAQKNPTAFYLCATSPSGTGKVFGPGTRLTVL.

The chain recombines TRBV20-1 with TRBJ2-7; D gene ambiguous. CDR1 DFQATT and CDR2 SNEGSKA come from the germline V gene (reference sequence). Deletions cut 4 bases from V and 6 bases from J, with 10 bases between. The CDR3 consists of 11 residues. DNA of the CDR3: TGCAGTGCTATGAACAAACGCGAGCAGTACTTC. Its translation: CSAMNKREQYF.

The gene calls are TRBV7-8 and TRBJ2-7; D is undetermined. The V gene lost 0 bases and the J gene lost 3 bases, with 6 bases spanning the gap. Germline CDR1 SGHVS, CDR2 FQNEAQ. CDR3 size: 13 residues. In DNA, the CDR3 is TGTGCCAGCAGCTTAGCACAGAACTACGAGCAGTACTTC. This sequence encodes CASSLAQNYEQYF.

The gene calls are TRBV14 and TRBJ2-1, with D unresolved. The CDR3 has 14 residues. Germline lookup yields CDR1 SGHDN and CDR2 FVKESK. The V end lost 4 bases, the J end lost 3 bases, and 10 bases lay between the germline ends. The CDR3: CASSRSNLYNEQFF. In DNA, the CDR3 is TGTGCCAGCAGCCGGAGTAACCTCTACAATGAGCAGTTCTTC.

This clone has a handful of counts. The V call is TRBV27, the J call TRBJ2-5, with D possibly being TRBD2 (7 bases). This CDR3 spans 18 amino acids. Germline loops: CDR1 MNHEY, CDR2 SMNVEV (reference sequence). V was cut by 2 bases and J by 3 bases, with 22 bases left in between. The CDR3 here is CASSLRGGRTEKKETQYF. DNA of the CDR3: TGTGCCAGCAGTTTACGCGGGGGAAGGACAGAAAAAAAAGAGACCCAGTACTTC.

The chain recombines TRBV19 with TRBJ2-3; 7 bases agree with TRBD2. This CDR3 spans 11 amino acids. Trimming removed 5 bases from V and 8 bases from J; junction bases left unmatched: 1. Germline V gene data show CDR1 as LNHDA and CDR2 as SQIVND (reference sequence). CDR3: CASSGGGTQYF. For the CDR3, the DNA is TGTGCCAGTAGTGGCGGGGGTACGCAGTATTTT.

The chain is built from TRBV7-6 and TRBJ2-1; D gene unclear. Trimming removed 5 bases at V and 8 bases at J, with 10 bases between. In germline, CDR1 is SGHVS, CDR2 FNYEAQ. The CDR3 spans 12 residues. Here the CDR3 DNA reads TGTGCCAGCAGCCTATTGAGCGATGAGCAGTTCTTC. The encoded protein is CASSLLSDEQFF.

This chain uses TRBV5-1 with TRBJ2-2; TRBD2 matches 8 bases. This CDR3 is built from 18 residues. J lost 4 bases, V lost 4 bases, and 15 bases had no gene match. The germline V gene encodes CDR1 SGHRS and CDR2 YFSETQ. CDR3 sequence: CASSRSLAGSGLTGELFF. CDR3 nucleotides: TGCGCCAGCAGCCGCTCGCTAGCGGGTTCTGGTCTCACCGGGGAGCTGTTTTTT.

CDR3 in DNA: TGTGCCAGTAGTATATATGGCGGGAGCCTCAATGAGCAGTTCTTC. Its protein is CASSIYGGSLNEQFF. The J gene is TRBJ2-1, the V gene TRBV19; 7 bases match TRBD2. The CDR3 consists of 15 residues. J gave up 6 bases and V 2 bases, and 7 bases lay outside the gene matches. The germline V gene has CDR1 LNHDA and CDR2 SQIVND (reference sequence). The entire variable domain, with the rest obtained from reference TRBV19 and TRBJ2-1, is as follows: DGGITQSPKYLFRKEGQNVTLSCEQNLNHDAMYWYRQDPGQGLRLIYYSQIVNDFQKGDIAEGYSVSREKKESFPLTVTSAQKNPTAFYLCASSIYGGSLNEQFFGPGTRLTVL.